Listed here are 12 T cell receptor beta chains from one sample, sequenced in a study of early T cells in non-severe SARS-CoV-2 infection (TCRdb year 2021). Libraries were prepared through 5' RACE. The sequencing machine was a NextSeq 500. TCRdb applied fastp at Q25 and MiXCR to the public reads, then kept only in-frame beta chains. Each entry is one CDR3 protein sequence, shown with its most common DNA and genes. This sample lists about 49,000 distinct CDR3 sequences; more than 5.5% were detected once. Over 2.5% of the sample is in the top ten clones. The input for sequencing was whole blood, taken at baseline. These receptors all stem from an adult who was a healthcare worker with PCR-confirmed SARS-CoV-2 infection or an uninfected control (not recorded which).

V and J are TRBV5-1 and TRBJ1-5, with TRBD1 as a possible D gene (6 bases). The CDR3 consists of 15 residues. Germline CDR1 SGHRS, CDR2 YFSETQ. Trimming removed 1 base at V and 3 bases at J, with 11 bases between. The CDR3 DNA sequence: TGCGCCAGCAGCTTGTTGGGGGGCGCCAATCAGCCCCAGCATTTT. Its translation: CASSLLGGANQPQHF.

The V and J genes are TRBV7-2 and TRBJ1-1; no reliable D call. CDR1 is SGHTA, CDR2 FQGNSA, per germline. With 5 bases removed from V and 0 bases from J, the gap between germline ends came to 10 bases. The CDR3 loop spans 14 amino acids. CDR3 bases: TGTGCCAGCAGCCCCGAATACATGAACACTGAAGCTTTCTTT. It translates to CASSPEYMNTEAFF. Full variable domain (outside the CDR3, taken from reference TRBV7-2 and TRBJ1-1): GAGVSQSPSNKVTEKGKDVELRCDPISGHTALYWYRQSLGQGLEFLIYFQGNSAPDKSGLPSDRFSAERTGGSVSTLTIQRTQQEDSAVYLCASSPEYMNTEAFFGQGTRLTVV.

This sequence joins TRBV28 and TRBJ2-7, with D maybe TRBD1 (6 bases). The CDR3 extends over 13 amino acids. Germline values: CDR1 MDHEN, CDR2 SYDVKM. V was shortened by 7 bases and J by 2 bases, with 12 bases between the two germline ends. The CDR3: CASKVTGTYEQYF. CDR3 sequence (DNA): TGTGCCAGCAAAGTGACAGGAACCTACGAGCAGTACTTC.

This chain connects TRBV18 to TRBJ1-2; TRBD1 agrees at 9 bases. The CDR3 runs to 17 residues. In germline, CDR1 is KGHSH, CDR2 LQKENI. The V gene end was trimmed by 3 bases and the J gene end by 6 bases; junction bases not matched to a gene: 14. The CDR3 DNA is TGTGCCAGCTCACCCGCTCTTACGGGACAGGGACATAATGGCTACACCTTC. Translated: CASSPALTGQGHNGYTF.

V is TRBV28 and J is TRBJ2-3; TRBD1 matches 10 bases. The CDR3 runs to 15 residues. Germline trimming cut 6 bases from V and 2 bases from J; bases unmatched to any gene: 5. CDR1 MDHEN and CDR2 SYDVKM come from the germline V gene. DNA of the CDR3: TGTGCCAGCAGCCCCGGGACAGGGGCCACAGATACGCAGTATTTT. This codes for CASSPGTGATDTQYF.

This clonotype was observed at least ten times. The genes are TRBV20-1 and TRBJ1-6; D not certain. This CDR3 contains 13 residues. From germline, CDR1 is DFQATT and CDR2 SNEGSKA (reference sequence). Trimming removed 2 bases from V and 7 bases from J, with 9 bases in between. The CDR3: CSARKQTNSPLHF. The CDR3 DNA reads as TGCAGTGCTAGAAAGCAGACCAATTCACCCCTCCACTTT.

Only a few counts were recorded for this clonotype. The V gene is TRBV4-3, the J gene TRBJ1-2, with 9 positions matching TRBD1. CDR1 and CDR2 (germline): LGHNA, YSLEER. CDR3 size: 15 residues. The trim removed 3 bases at V and 2 bases at J, leaving 4 bases unmatched. The DNA for the CDR3 is TGCGCCAGCAGCCAGGCCGGGACAGGGAACTATGGCTACACCTTC. This codes for CASSQAGTGNYGYTF.

This clonotype was counted between two and nine times. The chain is built from TRBV7-8 and TRBJ1-4, with D unclear. The V end lost 2 bases, the J end lost 5 bases, and 9 bases lay between the germline ends. The V gene's germline CDR1 is SGHVS and CDR2 FQNEAQ. CDR3 length: 14 residues. CDR3 sequence reads: CASSLMSLNEKLFF. CDR3 bases: TGTGCCAGCAGCTTAATGTCCCTAAATGAAAAACTGTTTTTT.

The chain couples TRBV20-1 to TRBJ2-5, with a possible D match to TRBD2 (5 bases). CDR3 length: 11 amino acids. The V and J ends lost 7 bases and 1 base respectively, with 7 bases between them. The germline CDR1 and CDR2 sequences are DFQATT and SNEGSKA (reference sequence). CDR3 DNA sequence: TGCAGTGGAGGGATCCAAGAGACCCAGTACTTC. It is translated as CSGGIQETQYF.

This clonotype was seen many times. The chain has TRBV19 and TRBJ1-2; D not certain. CDR3 length: 13 amino acids. V shed 3 bases and J shed 4 bases, with 9 bases lying between them. Germline lookup yields CDR1 LNHDA and CDR2 SQIVND (reference sequence). CDR3 loop: CASSIPRGYGYTF. As DNA, the CDR3 is TGTGCCAGTAGTATTCCCCGGGGCTATGGCTACACCTTC.

This clonotype was counted many times. For the CDR3, the DNA is TGTGCAAGTCGCCAGAGGAAGCAGTGGAAGGCTGAAGCTTTCTTT. This sequence encodes CASRQRKQWKAEAFF. V and J are TRBV12-2 and TRBJ1-1. TRBV12-2 is a pseudogene locus. CDR3 length: 15 residues.

This clonotype was detected a few times. CDR3 coding DNA: TGCAGTGCTCAGTCCCCCAGGGGCAGGGCAGATACGCAGTATTTT. Translated: CSAQSPRGRADTQYF. The chain employs TRBV20-1 and TRBJ2-3, with TRBD1 as a possible D gene (6 bases). Germline lookup yields CDR1 DFQATT and CDR2 SNEGSKA (reference sequence). The CDR3 has 15 amino acids. Trimming cost V 5 bases and J 4 bases, with 19 bases left between them.